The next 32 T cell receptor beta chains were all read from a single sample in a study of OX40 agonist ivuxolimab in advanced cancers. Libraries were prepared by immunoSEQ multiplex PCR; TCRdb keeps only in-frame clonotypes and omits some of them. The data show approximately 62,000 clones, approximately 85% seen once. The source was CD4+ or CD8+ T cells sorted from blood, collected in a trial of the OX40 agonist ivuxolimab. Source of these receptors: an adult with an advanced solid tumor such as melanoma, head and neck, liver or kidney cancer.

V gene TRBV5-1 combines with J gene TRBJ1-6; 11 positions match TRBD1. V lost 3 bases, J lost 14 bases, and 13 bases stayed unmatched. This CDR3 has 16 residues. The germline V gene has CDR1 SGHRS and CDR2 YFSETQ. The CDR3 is CASSSRSGTGGSTLHF. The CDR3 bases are TGCGCCAGCAGCTCCCGGTCCGGGACAGGGGGGTCCACCCTCCACTTT. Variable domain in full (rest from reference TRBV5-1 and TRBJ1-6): KAGVTQTPRYLIKTRGQQVTLSCSPISGHRSVSWYQQTPGQGLQFLFEYFSETQRNKGNFPGRFSGRQFSNSRSEMNVSTLELGDSALYLCASSSRSGTGGSTLHFGNGTRLTVT.

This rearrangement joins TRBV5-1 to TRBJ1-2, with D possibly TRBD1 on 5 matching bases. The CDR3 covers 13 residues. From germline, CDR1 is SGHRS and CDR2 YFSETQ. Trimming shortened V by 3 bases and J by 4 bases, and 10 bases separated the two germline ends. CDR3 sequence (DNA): TGCGCCAGCAGCTCGATTGACAGCTATGGCTACACCTTC. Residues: CASSSIDSYGYTF.

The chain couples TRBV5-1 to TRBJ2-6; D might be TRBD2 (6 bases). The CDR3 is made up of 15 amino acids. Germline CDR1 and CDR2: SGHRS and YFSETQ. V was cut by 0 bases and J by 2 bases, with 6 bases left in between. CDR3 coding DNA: TGCGCCAGCAGCTTGGGCGGGGCTGGGGCCAACGTCCTGACTTTC. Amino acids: CASSLGGAGANVLTF.

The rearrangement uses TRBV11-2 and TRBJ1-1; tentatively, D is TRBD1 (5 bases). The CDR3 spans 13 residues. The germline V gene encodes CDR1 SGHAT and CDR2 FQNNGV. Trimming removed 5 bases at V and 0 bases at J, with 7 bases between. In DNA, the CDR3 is TGTGCCAGCAGCCAGACAGTGAACACTGAAGCTTTCTTT. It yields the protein CASSQTVNTEAFF.

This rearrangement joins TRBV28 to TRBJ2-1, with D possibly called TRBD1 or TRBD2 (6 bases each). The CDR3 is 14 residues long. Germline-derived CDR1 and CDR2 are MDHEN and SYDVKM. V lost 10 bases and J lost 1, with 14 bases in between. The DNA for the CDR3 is TGTGCCATCTGTAAGGGGGGTTCCTACAATGAGCAGTTCTTC. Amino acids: CAICKGGSYNEQFF.

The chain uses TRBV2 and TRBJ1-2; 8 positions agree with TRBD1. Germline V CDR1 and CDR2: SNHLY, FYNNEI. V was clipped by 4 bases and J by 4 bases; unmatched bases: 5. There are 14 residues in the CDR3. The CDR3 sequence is CASSAGQGPYGYTF. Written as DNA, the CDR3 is TGTGCCAGCAGTGCCGGACAGGGCCCCTATGGCTACACCTTC.

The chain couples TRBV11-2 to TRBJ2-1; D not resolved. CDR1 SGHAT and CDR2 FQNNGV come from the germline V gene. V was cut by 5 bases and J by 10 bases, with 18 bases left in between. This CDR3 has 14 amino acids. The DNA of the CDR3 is TGTGCCAGCAGCCCGCTCGAAATCTCGCGGGAGCAGTTCTTC. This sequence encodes CASSPLEISREQFF. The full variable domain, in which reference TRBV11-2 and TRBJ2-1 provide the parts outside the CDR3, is EAGVAQSPRYKIIEKRQSVAFWCNPISGHATLYWYQQILGQGPKLLIQFQNNGVVDDSQLPKDRFSAERLKGVDSTLKIQPAKLEDSAVYLCASSPLEISREQFFGPGTRLTVL.

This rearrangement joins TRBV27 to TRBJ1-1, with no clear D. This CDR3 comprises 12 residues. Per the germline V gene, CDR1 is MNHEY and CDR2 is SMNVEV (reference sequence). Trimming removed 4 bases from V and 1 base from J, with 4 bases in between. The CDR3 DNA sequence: TGTGCCAGCAGTTGGGGGAACACTGAAGCTTTCTTT. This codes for CASSWGNTEAFF.

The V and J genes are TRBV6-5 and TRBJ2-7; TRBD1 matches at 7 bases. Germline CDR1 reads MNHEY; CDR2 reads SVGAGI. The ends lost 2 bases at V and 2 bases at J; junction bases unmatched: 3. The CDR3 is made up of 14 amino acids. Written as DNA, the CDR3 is TGTGCCAGCAGTTACAGACAGGGTCCCTACGAGCAGTACTTC. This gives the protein CASSYRQGPYEQYF.

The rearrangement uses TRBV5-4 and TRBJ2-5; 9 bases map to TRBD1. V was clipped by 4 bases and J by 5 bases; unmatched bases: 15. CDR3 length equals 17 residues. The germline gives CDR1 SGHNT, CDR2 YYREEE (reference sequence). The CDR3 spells CASSAGTLQGAGETQYF. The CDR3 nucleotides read TGTGCCAGCAGCGCCGGTACCCTACAGGGGGCGGGTGAGACCCAGTACTTC.

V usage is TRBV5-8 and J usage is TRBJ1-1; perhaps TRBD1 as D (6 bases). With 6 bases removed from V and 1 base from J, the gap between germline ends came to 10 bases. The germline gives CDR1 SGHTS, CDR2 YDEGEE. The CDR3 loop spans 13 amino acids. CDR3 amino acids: CASNLQGNTEAFF. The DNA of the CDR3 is TGTGCCAGCAACCTACAGGGGAACACTGAAGCTTTCTTT.

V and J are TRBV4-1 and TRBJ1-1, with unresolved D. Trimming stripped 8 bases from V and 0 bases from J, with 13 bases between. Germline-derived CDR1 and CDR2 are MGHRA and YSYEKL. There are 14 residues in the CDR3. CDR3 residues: CASRRERMNTEAFF. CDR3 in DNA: TGCGCCAGCCGTCGGGAAAGAATGAACACTGAAGCTTTCTTT.

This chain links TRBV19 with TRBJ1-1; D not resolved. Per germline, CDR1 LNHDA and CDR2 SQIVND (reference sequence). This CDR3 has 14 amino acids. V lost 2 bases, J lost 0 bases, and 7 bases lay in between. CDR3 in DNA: TGTGCCAGTAGTATATCAACGTTGAACACTGAAGCTTTCTTT. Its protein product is CASSISTLNTEAFF.

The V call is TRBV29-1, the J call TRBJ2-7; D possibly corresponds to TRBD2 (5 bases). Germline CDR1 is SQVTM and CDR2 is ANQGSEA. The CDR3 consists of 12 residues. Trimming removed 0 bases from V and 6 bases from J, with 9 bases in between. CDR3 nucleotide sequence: TGCAGCGTTGAAGACGAGGGCGGCGAGCAGTACTTC. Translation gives CSVEDEGGEQYF.

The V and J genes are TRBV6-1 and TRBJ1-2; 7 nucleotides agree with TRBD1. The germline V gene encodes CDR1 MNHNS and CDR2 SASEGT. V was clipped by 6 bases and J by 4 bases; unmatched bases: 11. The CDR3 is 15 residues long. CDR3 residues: CASSGQANPPYGYTF. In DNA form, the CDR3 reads TGTGCCAGCAGCGGACAGGCCAACCCCCCCTATGGCTACACCTTC.

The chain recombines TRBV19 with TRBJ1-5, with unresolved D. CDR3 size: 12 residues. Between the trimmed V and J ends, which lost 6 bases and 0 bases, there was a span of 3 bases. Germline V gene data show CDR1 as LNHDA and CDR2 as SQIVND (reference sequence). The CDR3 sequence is CASRGSNQPQHF. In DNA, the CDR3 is TGTGCCAGTAGGGGTAGCAATCAGCCCCAGCATTTT.

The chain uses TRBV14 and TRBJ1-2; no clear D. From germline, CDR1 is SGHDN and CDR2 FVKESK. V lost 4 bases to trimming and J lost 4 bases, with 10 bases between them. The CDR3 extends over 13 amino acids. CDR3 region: CASSPGVPYGYTF. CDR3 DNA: TGTGCCAGCAGCCCGGGTGTCCCCTATGGCTACACCTTC.

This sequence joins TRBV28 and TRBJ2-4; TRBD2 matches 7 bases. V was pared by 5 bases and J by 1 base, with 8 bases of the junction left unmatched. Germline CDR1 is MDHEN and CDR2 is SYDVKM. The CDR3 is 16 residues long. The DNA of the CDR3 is TGTGCCAGCAGTCCTCGGAGCGGGGTTGCCAAAAACATTCAGTACTTC. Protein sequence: CASSPRSGVAKNIQYF. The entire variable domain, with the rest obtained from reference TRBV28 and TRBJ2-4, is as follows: DVKVTQSSRYLVKRTGEKVFLECVQDMDHENMFWYRQDPGLGLRLIYFSYDVKMKEKGDIPEGYSVSREKKERFSLILESASTNQTSMYLCASSPRSGVAKNIQYFGAGTRLSVL.

The CDR3 sequence is CASSSSAGQPQHF. For the CDR3, the DNA is TGTGCCAGCAGCTCTTCGGCGGGTCAGCCCCAGCATTTT. V usage is TRBV28 and J usage is TRBJ1-5, with D uncertain. V was pared by 6 bases and J by 6 bases, with 12 bases between. CDR1 and CDR2 from the germline V gene are MDHEN and SYDVKM. The CDR3 is made up of 13 amino acids.

CDR3 DNA: TGTGCCAGCAGTAGTCTGTACGAGCAGTACTTC. Translation gives CASSSLYEQYF. This sequence joins TRBV2 and TRBJ2-7, with no clear D. V lost 5 bases and J lost 4, with 6 bases in between. This CDR3 has 11 amino acids. Germline loops: CDR1 SNHLY, CDR2 FYNNEI. Supplemented by reference TRBV2 and TRBJ2-7, the full variable domain reads EPEVTQTPSHQVTQMGQEVILRCVPISNHLYFYWYRQILGQKVEFLVSFYNNEISEKSEIFDDQFSVERPDGSNFTLKIRSTKLEDSAMYFCASSSLYEQYFGPGTRLTVT.

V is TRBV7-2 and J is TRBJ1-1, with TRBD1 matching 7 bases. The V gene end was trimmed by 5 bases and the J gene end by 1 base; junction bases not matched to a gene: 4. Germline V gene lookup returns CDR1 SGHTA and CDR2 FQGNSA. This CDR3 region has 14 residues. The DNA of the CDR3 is TGTGCCAGCAGCCAGGGACAGCCGAACACTGAAGCTTTCTTT. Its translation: CASSQGQPNTEAFF. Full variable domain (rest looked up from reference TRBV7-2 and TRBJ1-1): GAGVSQSPSNKVTEKGKDVELRCDPISGHTALYWYRQSLGQGLEFLIYFQGNSAPDKSGLPSDRFSAERTGGSVSTLTIQRTQQEDSAVYLCASSQGQPNTEAFFGQGTRLTVV.

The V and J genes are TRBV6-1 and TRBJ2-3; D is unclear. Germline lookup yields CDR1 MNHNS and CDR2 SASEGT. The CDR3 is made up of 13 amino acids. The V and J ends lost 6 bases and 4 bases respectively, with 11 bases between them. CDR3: CASSGLVPDTQYF. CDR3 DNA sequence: TGTGCCAGCAGCGGATTAGTTCCAGATACGCAGTATTTT.

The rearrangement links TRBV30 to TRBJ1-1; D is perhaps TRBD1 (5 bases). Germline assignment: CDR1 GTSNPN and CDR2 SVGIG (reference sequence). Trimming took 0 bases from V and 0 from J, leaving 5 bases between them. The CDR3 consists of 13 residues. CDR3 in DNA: TGTGCCTGGAGTGTACAGGTGAACACTGAAGCTTTCTTT. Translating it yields CAWSVQVNTEAFF.

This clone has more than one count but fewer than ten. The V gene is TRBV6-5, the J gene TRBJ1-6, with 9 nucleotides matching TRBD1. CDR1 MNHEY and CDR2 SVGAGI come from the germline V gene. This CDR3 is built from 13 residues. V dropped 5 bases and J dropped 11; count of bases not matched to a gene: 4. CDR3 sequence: CASSGQGRTPLHF. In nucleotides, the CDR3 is TGTGCCAGCAGTGGACAGGGGAGGACACCCCTCCACTTT.

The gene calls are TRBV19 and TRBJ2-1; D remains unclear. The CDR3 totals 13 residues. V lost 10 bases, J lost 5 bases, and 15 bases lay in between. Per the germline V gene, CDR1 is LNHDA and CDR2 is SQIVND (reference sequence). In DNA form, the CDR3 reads TGTGCCACCCGCCGGACGCAGAACAATGAGCAGTTCTTC. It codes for CATRRTQNNEQFF.

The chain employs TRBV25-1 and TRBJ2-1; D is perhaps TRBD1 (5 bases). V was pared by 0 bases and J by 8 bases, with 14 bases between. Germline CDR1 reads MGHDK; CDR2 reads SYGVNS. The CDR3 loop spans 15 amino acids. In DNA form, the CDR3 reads TGTGCCAGCAGTGAATATGCAGGACAAAGCTATGAGCAGTTCTTC. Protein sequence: CASSEYAGQSYEQFF.

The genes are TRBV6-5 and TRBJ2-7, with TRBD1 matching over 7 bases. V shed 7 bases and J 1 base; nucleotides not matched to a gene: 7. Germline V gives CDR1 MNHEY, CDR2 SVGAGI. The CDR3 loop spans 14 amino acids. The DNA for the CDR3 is TGTGCCAGCACTCAACCGGGACAGTCCTACGAGCAGTACTTC. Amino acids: CASTQPGQSYEQYF.

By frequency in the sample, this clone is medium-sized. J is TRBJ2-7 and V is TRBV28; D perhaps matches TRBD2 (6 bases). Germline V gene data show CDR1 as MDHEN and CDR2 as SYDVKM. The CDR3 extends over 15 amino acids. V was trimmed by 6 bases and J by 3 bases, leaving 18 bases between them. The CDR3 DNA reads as TGTGCCAGCAGGTCAACCGGGACTTTCGGCTACGAGCAGTACTTC. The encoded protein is CASRSTGTFGYEQYF. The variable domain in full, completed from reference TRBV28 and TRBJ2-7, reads DVKVTQSSRYLVKRTGEKVFLECVQDMDHENMFWYRQDPGLGLRLIYFSYDVKMKEKGDIPEGYSVSREKKERFSLILESASTNQTSMYLCASRSTGTFGYEQYFGPGTRLTVT.

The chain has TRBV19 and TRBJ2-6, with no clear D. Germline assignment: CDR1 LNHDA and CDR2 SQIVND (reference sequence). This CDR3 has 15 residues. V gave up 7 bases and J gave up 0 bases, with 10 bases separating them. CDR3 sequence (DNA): TGTGCCAGTAATGAGAGGAGCTCTGGGGCCAACGTCCTGACTTTC. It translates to CASNERSSGANVLTF.

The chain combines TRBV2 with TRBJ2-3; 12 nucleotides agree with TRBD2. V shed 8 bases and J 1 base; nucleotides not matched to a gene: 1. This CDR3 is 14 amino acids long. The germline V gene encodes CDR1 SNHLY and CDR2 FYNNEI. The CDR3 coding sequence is TGTGCCAGCGGACTAGCGGGGCGCACAGATACGCAGTATTTT. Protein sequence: CASGLAGRTDTQYF.

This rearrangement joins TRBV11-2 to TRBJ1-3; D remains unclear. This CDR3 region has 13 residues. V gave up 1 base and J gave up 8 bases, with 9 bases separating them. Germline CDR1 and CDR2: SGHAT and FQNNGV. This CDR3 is CASSLAGSDTIYF. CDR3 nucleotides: TGTGCCAGCAGCTTAGCGGGTTCCGACACCATATATTTT.

CDR3 bases: TGTGCCAGCGGCGTGGAGGAGCGTTACAATGAGCAGTTCTTC. Translated: CASGVEERYNEQFF. The rearrangement uses TRBV2 and TRBJ2-1; D might be TRBD2 (5 bases). CDR1 SNHLY and CDR2 FYNNEI come from the germline V gene. The CDR3 totals 14 residues. V lost 8 bases to trimming and J lost 4 bases, with 15 bases between them.